One sample yielded the 10 T cell receptor beta chains listed below, sequenced in a study of T cells in tuberculosis (dated by TCRdb to the late 2010s). After being thawed and rested overnight, PBMC were stained with GMM-loaded CD1B tetramer, a Live/Dead dye and anti-CD3, and were then sorted on a FACS Aria II. C32 glucose monomycolate purified from Rhodococcus equi was loaded onto CD1B tetramers. The method was the immunoSEQ multiplex PCR assay. The table comes from immuneACCESS by way of TCRdb, which keeps in-frame sequences with V and J called. Part of the clones is missing from these tables; in studies checked, under half for an unresolved V gene and the rest for unknown reasons. For this sample the table gives 55,000 to 65,000 clones, of which approximately 80% were detected only once. 10% to 15% of the sample is held by the ten biggest clonotypes. Material for sequencing was CD1b-GMM tetramer-negative cells sorted from PBMCs. Per the publication, the cell subset or site label means: T cells not binding CD1B-GMM tetramer, sorted from same donor. These receptor sequences come from an adult woman with latent tuberculosis.

This clone was seen once. An end of the junction does not agree with germline; a read error may underlie this. Other DNA sequences within the sample encode an identical CDR3. The J gene is TRBJ2-7, the V gene TRBV28; 12 bases map to TRBD2. Germline CDR1 is MDHEN and CDR2 is SYDVKM. The CDR3 runs 19 residues. Written as DNA, the CDR3 is TGTGCCAGCAGTTTGTTCGGACTAGCGGGAACCCGAGGGGCCTACGAGCAGTATTTC. Its translation: CASSLFGLAGTRGAYEQYF.

This rearrangement joins TRBV6-1 to TRBJ1-5, with unresolved D. V lost 2 bases and J lost 9, with 11 bases in between. Germline loops: CDR1 MNHNS, CDR2 SASEGT. CDR3 length: 13 amino acids. The CDR3: CASSETLDVPQHF. The CDR3 DNA reads as TGTGCCAGCAGTGAAACTCTAGACGTGCCCCAGCATTTT.

The rearrangement links TRBV10-1 to TRBJ2-7; D may be TRBD2 (6 bases). The V and J ends lost 0 bases and 0 bases respectively, with 12 bases between them. The length of the CDR3 is 16 residues. The V gene's germline CDR1 is WNHNN and CDR2 SYGVQD (reference sequence). CDR3 residues: CASSESGGPFSYEQYF. CDR3 coding DNA: TGCGCCAGCAGTGAGTCGGGGGGACCGTTCTCCTACGAGCAGTACTTC.

This clone was recorded once. The V gene is TRBV19, the J gene TRBJ2-2; possible D gene TRBD1, 8 bases. This CDR3 has 17 residues. The V gene's germline CDR1 is LNHDA and CDR2 SQIVND (reference sequence). Between the trimmed V and J ends, which lost 7 bases and 5 bases, there was a span of 23 bases. CDR3 bases: TGTGCCAGTACCCAGCAGAGAGGACAGGGAGGGACCGGGGAGCTGTTTTTT. It encodes CASTQQRGQGGTGELFF.

The chain is built from TRBV7-2 and TRBJ1-6; unclear D gene. The germline CDR1 and CDR2 sequences are SGHTA and FQGNSA. V lost 1 base, J lost 7 bases, and 11 bases lay in between. The CDR3 consists of 15 residues. CDR3 protein: CASSLVRTQNSPLHF. CDR3 DNA: TGTGCCAGCAGCTTAGTCCGGACTCAAAATTCACCCCTCCACTTT. The full variable domain, in which reference TRBV7-2 and TRBJ1-6 provide the parts outside the CDR3, is GAGVSQSPSNKVTEKGKDVELRCDPISGHTALYWYRQSLGQGLEFLIYFQGNSAPDKSGLPSDRFSAERTGGSVSTLTIQRTQQEDSAVYLCASSLVRTQNSPLHFGNGTRLTVT.

The chain joins TRBV9 to TRBJ2-3; 7 positions match TRBD1. After removal of 4 bases from V and 1 base from J, the junction contained 12 bases not matched to a gene. There are 17 residues in the CDR3. CDR1 is SGDLS and CDR2 is YYNGEE in the germline V gene. DNA of the CDR3: TGTGCCAGCAGCAATCGAGGGGGCGGGCTGGGCACAGATACGCAGTATTTT. It codes for CASSNRGGGLGTDTQYF.

The chain links TRBV15 to TRBJ2-3; D might be TRBD1 (5 bases). V was pared by 3 bases and J by 2 bases, with 9 bases between. Germline V lookup: CDR1 LNHNV, CDR2 YYDKDF (reference sequence). This CDR3 has 14 residues. Here the CDR3 reads CATSRDTATDTQYF. DNA of the CDR3: TGTGCCACCAGCAGGGACACCGCCACAGATACGCAGTATTTT.

The sample holds one count of this clone. The chain joins TRBV7-8 to TRBJ2-3, with TRBD2 matching over 8 bases. V trimming: 2 bases; J trimming: 2 bases; junction bases outside the gene matches: 9. Per the germline V gene, CDR1 is SGHVS and CDR2 is FQNEAQ. This CDR3 is 17 amino acids long. CDR3 coding DNA: TGTGCCAGCAGCTTAAAGGGCCAGCGGGAGTACACAGATACGCAGTATTTT. It specifies CASSLKGQREYTDTQYF.

The chain couples TRBV15 to TRBJ1-4; 7 nucleotides line up with TRBD1. The CDR3 consists of 16 residues. Germline assignment: CDR1 LNHNV and CDR2 YYDKDF (reference sequence). The V and J ends lost 7 bases and 7 bases, in that order; junction bases with no gene match: 15. The DNA of the CDR3 is TGTGCCACCAAGGCCGGACAGGCGTCATTGGGTGAAAAACTGTTTTTT. As protein: CATKAGQASLGEKLFF.

V usage is TRBV9 and J usage is TRBJ1-1; unclear D gene. Germline V lookup: CDR1 SGDLS, CDR2 YYNGEE. V lost 0 bases and J lost 1, with 4 bases in between. The CDR3 runs 13 residues. The CDR3 sequence is CASSVGPNTEAFF. The DNA for the CDR3 is TGTGCCAGCAGCGTAGGGCCGAACACTGAAGCTTTCTTT.